Given below is one T cell receptor beta chain in context. Its antigen is not known. The method was immunoSEQ multiplex PCR; TCRdb's version includes in-frame clones alone and lacks a portion of them. The sample comprises about 140,000 clones, 80% to 95% of which are singletons, and approximately 4.7% rests with the top ten. This specimen belongs to a study of T cell responses to AZD1222 COVID-19 vaccine. In germline, CDR1 is MNHNS, CDR2 SASEGT. This CDR3 has 17 residues. With V trimmed by 0 bases and J by 1 base, 9 bases remained unmatched. Broader study findings: Donors were chiefly white British, with a greater number of females, and clonal diversity was perhaps underestimated.

This specimen was peripheral blood, taken on day 0 of AZD1222 vaccination. The sequence was obtained from an adult in good health. The J gene is TRBJ2-7, the V gene TRBV6-1; 7 nucleotides agree with TRBD1. DNA for the CDR3: TGTGCCAGCAGTGAAGCCATGACAGGGTCTAGTTCCTACGAGCAGTACTTC. Translating it yields CASSEAMTGSSSYEQYF.